This TCR beta chain comes out of a study of T cell responses to AZD1222 COVID-19 vaccine. This CDR3 spans 14 amino acids. The junction had 6 bases not matched to a gene; V was cut back by 3 bases and J by 7 bases. The germline V gene encodes CDR1 LGHNA and CDR2 YNFKEQ. TCRdb's copy holds only in-frame clones and misses some; the assay was immunoSEQ multiplex PCR. The sample has approximately 120,000 clones, 93% seen once. This TCR derives from an adult in good health. V and J are TRBV4-2 and TRBJ2-1; 7 bases match TRBD1. Sequencing was performed on peripheral blood, taken on day 0 of AZD1222 vaccination. The CDR3 DNA follows: TGTGCCAGCAGCCATTCCACACAGGGGAATGAGCAGTTCTTC. Amino acids: CASSHSTQGNEQFF.